These 4 T cell receptor beta chains originate from one sample sequenced in a study of OX40 agonist ivuxolimab in advanced cancers. Sequencing was performed with immunoSEQ multiplex PCR; in TCRdb, only in-frame clones are kept and a portion is missing. The data show approximately 82,000 clones, with around 88% seen just once and approximately 0.8% held by the top ten. Sequenced material: CD4+ or CD8+ T cells sorted from blood, taken in a trial of the OX40 agonist ivuxolimab. The receptor source for this set is an adult with an advanced solid tumor such as melanoma, head and neck, liver or kidney cancer.

This clone was seen a single time. V usage is TRBV7-9 and J usage is TRBJ1-3; 10 positions agree with TRBD1. Germline lookup yields CDR1 SEHNR and CDR2 FQNEAQ (reference sequence). The CDR3 extends over 18 amino acids. The V and J ends lost 4 bases and 0 bases, in that order; junction bases with no gene match: 9. The CDR3 loop is CASSYSGTGANSGNTIYF. The CDR3 coding sequence is TGTGCCAGCAGCTACTCCGGGACAGGGGCCAACTCTGGAAACACCATATATTTT.

The V and J genes are TRBV10-1 and TRBJ2-7, with TRBD1 identical over 7 bases. This CDR3 region has 17 residues. The germline V gene encodes CDR1 WNHNN and CDR2 SYGVQD (reference sequence). V was pared by 3 bases and J by 5 bases, with 16 bases of the junction left unmatched. CDR3 amino acids: CASSDPSGGLGTDEQYF. CDR3 DNA: TGCGCCAGCAGTGACCCCAGTGGAGGACTGGGGACAGACGAGCAGTACTTC.

This clone has just a few counts. The V and J genes are TRBV5-1 and TRBJ2-3, with TRBD2 matching over 9 bases. V trimming: 4 bases; J trimming: 4 bases; junction bases outside the gene matches: 4. Looked up from germline, CDR1 is SGHRS and CDR2 is YFSETQ. The CDR3 runs 14 residues. The CDR3 bases are TGCGCCAGCAGCATAGCGGGAGTCCCAGATACGCAGTATTTT. Its protein product is CASSIAGVPDTQYF.

V is TRBV28 and J is TRBJ2-7, with a weak D call TRBD1 (6 bases). CDR1 is MDHEN and CDR2 is SYDVKM in the germline V gene. V lost 10 bases, J lost 7 bases, and 20 bases lay in between. CDR3 length: 13 residues. In DNA, the CDR3 is TGTGCCACCCTGGGACAAGCCCCATGGGAGCAGTACTTC. It translates to CATLGQAPWEQYF.